This is a list of T cell receptor beta chains from one sample in a study of graft-versus-host responses after intestinal transplantation. Their antigens remain unidentified. This table comes from immunoSEQ multiplex PCR, and its TCRdb copy is limited to in-frame clones, with some not included. The repertoire consists of roughly 97,000 clones, with roughly 91% occurring once and the leading ten covering approximately 0.18%. The material sequenced was unstimulated CD4+ T cells sorted from spleen or lymph node cells, taken before transplant. These receptors all come from a human donor who was the organ donor for an intestinal transplant. The CDR3 runs from the conserved cysteine through the conserved F or W. The order of the fields is V gene, J gene, clone size, D gene, CDR3 DNA, CDR3 protein. The D gene is left open where the match is weak. The size entry is marked missing in some rows and otherwise reads once, few, many or a size class.

v_call: TRBV5-1; j_call: TRBJ2-7; clone_size: .; d_call: .; cdr3_nt: TGCGCCAGCAGCTTGGGTTTCTGGGACACTACCTACGAGCAGTACTTC; cdr3_aa: CASSLGFWDTTYEQYF
v_call: TRBV4-1; j_call: TRBJ2-6; clone_size: .; d_call: TRBD2; cdr3_nt: TGCGCCAGCAGCCAAGTGGGAGGGGCCCTCCATTATGGGGCCAACGTCCTGACTTTC; cdr3_aa: CASSQVGGALHYGANVLTF
v_call: TRBV11-2; j_call: TRBJ2-7; clone_size: .; d_call: TRBD2; cdr3_nt: TGTGCCAGCAGCCCCAAGCGGCTAGCGGGGCACGAGCAGTACTTC; cdr3_aa: CASSPKRLAGHEQYF
v_call: TRBV19; j_call: TRBJ1-2; clone_size: once; d_call: TRBD1; cdr3_nt: TGTGCCAGTAGTACAACAGGGGGCAGAAATGGCTACACCTTC; cdr3_aa: CASSTTGGRNGYTF
v_call: TRBV7-2; j_call: TRBJ1-6; clone_size: .; d_call: .; cdr3_nt: TGTGCCAGCAGCTTAGTCACAGGGACCGGCTCACCCCTCCACTTT; cdr3_aa: CASSLVTGTGSPLHF
v_call: TRBV6-1; j_call: TRBJ2-2; clone_size: once; d_call: TRBD1; cdr3_nt: TGTGCCAGCATGAGCCCCGGGACAGGCACCGGGGAGCTGTTTTTT; cdr3_aa: CASMSPGTGTGELFF
v_call: TRBV5-1; j_call: TRBJ2-7; clone_size: .; d_call: TRBD2; cdr3_nt: TGCGCCAGCAGCTTGGTGGGACTAGTAACCGACGAGCAGTACTTC; cdr3_aa: CASSLVGLVTDEQYF
v_call: TRBV7-9; j_call: TRBJ2-7; clone_size: .; d_call: .; cdr3_nt: TGTGCCAGCAGTTCAGACAGAACCTACGAGCAGTACTTC; cdr3_aa: CASSSDRTYEQYF
v_call: TRBV18; j_call: TRBJ2-7; clone_size: .; d_call: TRBD1; cdr3_nt: TGTGCCAGCTCACTAAACGACAGGGTTCCTGAGCAGTACTTC; cdr3_aa: CASSLNDRVPEQYF
v_call: TRBV5-6; j_call: TRBJ2-2; clone_size: .; d_call: .; cdr3_nt: TGTGCCAGCAGCTATTACAGGGCGTACACCGGGGAGCTGTTTTTT; cdr3_aa: CASSYYRAYTGELFF
v_call: TRBV12-5; j_call: TRBJ1-5; clone_size: .; d_call: .; cdr3_nt: TGTGCTAGTGGCGAATCAGGGGTGCGACAGCCCCAGCATTTT; cdr3_aa: CASGESGVRQPQHF
v_call: TRBV7-9; j_call: TRBJ1-5; clone_size: few; d_call: .; cdr3_nt: TGTGCCAGCAGCTTAGCTGGGGGCGGAGGCAATCAGCCCCAGCATTTT; cdr3_aa: CASSLAGGGGNQPQHF
v_call: TRBV7-2; j_call: TRBJ2-5; clone_size: .; d_call: TRBD1; cdr3_nt: TGTGCCAGCAGCTTCGGACAGGTTGTGCAGTACTTC; cdr3_aa: CASSFGQVVQYF
v_call: TRBV27; j_call: TRBJ2-2; clone_size: .; d_call: .; cdr3_nt: TGTGCCAGCAGTAAACAACTAAACGGGGAGCTGTTTTTT; cdr3_aa: CASSKQLNGELFF
v_call: TRBV18; j_call: TRBJ1-1; clone_size: .; d_call: .; cdr3_nt: TGTGCCAGCTCACGGGCCTTGAACACTGAAGCTTTCTTT; cdr3_aa: CASSRALNTEAFF
v_call: TRBV28; j_call: TRBJ1-2; clone_size: .; d_call: .; cdr3_nt: TGTGCCAGCAGTTTAGAGCGACCGGGAAGCTACACCTTC; cdr3_aa: CASSLERPGSYTF
v_call: TRBV28; j_call: TRBJ2-7; clone_size: few; d_call: TRBD1; cdr3_nt: TGTGCCAGCAAAGGGACAGCCTACGAGCAGTACTTC; cdr3_aa: CASKGTAYEQYF
v_call: TRBV6-5; j_call: TRBJ2-2; clone_size: .; d_call: .; cdr3_nt: TGTGCCAGCAAGCCTAGGAACACCGGGGAGCTGTTTTTT; cdr3_aa: CASKPRNTGELFF
v_call: TRBV30; j_call: TRBJ2-2; clone_size: .; d_call: TRBD2; cdr3_nt: TGTGCCTGGTCGGCGGGGGGACTTACCGGGGAGCTGTTTTTT; cdr3_aa: CAWSAGGLTGELFF
v_call: TRBV4-1; j_call: TRBJ1-4; clone_size: .; d_call: .; cdr3_nt: TGCGCCAGCAGCCAACCGGGGGGCCATAGGACTAATGAAAAACTGTTTTTT; cdr3_aa: CASSQPGGHRTNEKLFF
v_call: TRBV7-2; j_call: TRBJ1-2; clone_size: .; d_call: .; cdr3_nt: TGTGCCAGCAGCTTGGGCGCAGGGTACTTTAACTATGGCTACACCTTC; cdr3_aa: CASSLGAGYFNYGYTF
v_call: TRBV5-1; j_call: TRBJ2-5; clone_size: .; d_call: .; cdr3_nt: TGCGCCAGCAGCTTGGGACTAAAAGAGACCCAGTACTTC; cdr3_aa: CASSLGLKETQYF
v_call: TRBV5-5; j_call: TRBJ2-6; clone_size: .; d_call: TRBD1; cdr3_nt: TGTGCCAGCAGCCCATCTGCGACAGGGGTCACCTCTGGGGCCAACGTCCTGACTTTC; cdr3_aa: CASSPSATGVTSGANVLTF
v_call: TRBV5-6; j_call: TRBJ1-2; clone_size: .; d_call: .; cdr3_nt: TGTGCCAGCAGTACGACAGGTTCGGGTGGCTACACCTTC; cdr3_aa: CASSTTGSGGYTF
v_call: TRBV5-4; j_call: TRBJ1-4; clone_size: .; d_call: TRBD1; cdr3_nt: TGTGCCAGCAGCTTGGGGGACAGGGGACATGAAAAACTGTTTTTT; cdr3_aa: CASSLGDRGHEKLFF
v_call: TRBV4-1; j_call: TRBJ1-2; clone_size: .; d_call: TRBD1; cdr3_nt: TGCGCCAGCAGCCAAGATCCGATGGGACAGTTCTATGGCTACACCTTC; cdr3_aa: CASSQDPMGQFYGYTF
v_call: TRBV19; j_call: TRBJ1-2; clone_size: .; d_call: TRBD1; cdr3_nt: TGTGCCAGTAGTATAAGTGGGACAGGGGGCATCGCCACCTTC; cdr3_aa: CASSISGTGGIATF
v_call: TRBV27; j_call: TRBJ1-1; clone_size: .; d_call: .; cdr3_nt: TGTGCCAGGGGTCTAAGGAGGACTGAAGCTTTCTTT; cdr3_aa: CARGLRRTEAFF
v_call: TRBV7-9; j_call: TRBJ1-5; clone_size: .; d_call: .; cdr3_nt: TGTGCCAGCAGCTTAGATGCGGTATCTCTGGGTCAGCCCCAGCATTTT; cdr3_aa: CASSLDAVSLGQPQHF
v_call: TRBV29-1; j_call: TRBJ2-5; clone_size: .; d_call: .; cdr3_nt: TGCAGCGTTGCACAGGGACGTGTGGAGACCCAGTACTTC; cdr3_aa: CSVAQGRVETQYF
v_call: TRBV6-1; j_call: TRBJ1-4; clone_size: .; d_call: .; cdr3_nt: TGTGCCAGCATAGCGGATGCAGTTAATGAAAAACTGTTTTTT; cdr3_aa: CASIADAVNEKLFF
v_call: TRBV6-4; j_call: TRBJ2-1; clone_size: .; d_call: .; cdr3_nt: TGTGCCAGCAGTGACCCCGGGACTGGTAACAATGAGCAGTTCTTC; cdr3_aa: CASSDPGTGNNEQFF
v_call: TRBV5-1; j_call: TRBJ1-6; clone_size: .; d_call: .; cdr3_nt: TGCGCCAGCAGCTTGGAGTCTCCACGGTTGTTGTCACCCCTCCACTTT; cdr3_aa: CASSLESPRLLSPLHF
v_call: TRBV27; j_call: TRBJ1-1; clone_size: .; d_call: TRBD1; cdr3_nt: TGTGCCAGCAGTCCCTCCTCCCGTTACAGGGGGCAGACTGAAGCTTTCTTT; cdr3_aa: CASSPSSRYRGQTEAFF
v_call: TRBV18; j_call: TRBJ1-1; clone_size: once; d_call: .; cdr3_nt: TGTGCCAGCTCACCACCTAACAGGATGAACACTGAAGCTTTCTTT; cdr3_aa: CASSPPNRMNTEAFF
v_call: TRBV25-1; j_call: TRBJ1-6; clone_size: .; d_call: .; cdr3_nt: TGTGCCAGCAGTTTTCAGGCTTATAATTCACCCCTCCACTTT; cdr3_aa: CASSFQAYNSPLHF
v_call: TRBV5-1; j_call: TRBJ1-1; clone_size: .; d_call: .; cdr3_nt: TGCGCCAGCAGCTTGACCCTACAGGGCACTGAAGCTTTCTTT; cdr3_aa: CASSLTLQGTEAFF
v_call: TRBV28; j_call: TRBJ2-5; clone_size: .; d_call: .; cdr3_nt: TGTGCCAGCAGTTTATGGAGCACAGGGTTGGAGACCCAGTACTTC; cdr3_aa: CASSLWSTGLETQYF
v_call: TRBV7-8; j_call: TRBJ2-7; clone_size: .; d_call: .; cdr3_nt: TGTGCCAGCAGCCCTAGGGGTCTCGAGCAGTACTTC; cdr3_aa: CASSPRGLEQYF
v_call: TRBV15; j_call: TRBJ1-2; clone_size: .; d_call: .; cdr3_nt: TGTGCCACCAGCAGAGGCGGGGGCGAGGGCTATGGCTACACCTTC; cdr3_aa: CATSRGGGEGYGYTF
v_call: TRBV30; j_call: TRBJ1-4; clone_size: .; d_call: .; cdr3_nt: TGTGCCTGGAGTGTACCAAGGGGAATTAATGAAAAACTGTTTTTT; cdr3_aa: CAWSVPRGINEKLFF
v_call: TRBV6-1; j_call: TRBJ2-5; clone_size: .; d_call: .; cdr3_nt: TGTGCCAGCAGTCGGTCCCTTGGCCAAGAGACCCAGTACTTC; cdr3_aa: CASSRSLGQETQYF